The 3 T cell receptor beta chains in this list originate from one sample, sequenced in a study of radiotherapy plus CTLA-4 blockade in lung cancer. The protocol was immunoSEQ multiplex PCR, while the TCRdb copy is restricted to in-frame clones and leaves out a portion. The sample has 85,000 to 90,000 clones, less than 80% seen once; the top ten hold around an eighth. The starting material was peripheral blood, obtained from a patient treated with radiotherapy plus ipilimumab. The receptors shown here come from a human donor with non-small cell lung cancer that progressed on radiotherapy plus ipilimumab.

The genes are TRBV29-1 and TRBJ2-5; D call uncertain. V was shortened by 4 bases and J by 5 bases, with 11 bases between the two germline ends. The CDR3 runs 12 residues. CDR1 SQVTM and CDR2 ANQGSEA come from the germline V gene. The CDR3 region has the DNA TGCAGCGTTGGGTGGTCTGGGGAGACCCAGTACTTC. Its translation: CSVGWSGETQYF.

The gene calls are TRBV29-1 and TRBJ2-7; the match to TRBD1 covers 7 bases. V shed 3 bases, J shed 4 bases, and the junction held 9 bases outside the gene matches. This CDR3 has 14 amino acids. Germline CDR1 reads SQVTM; CDR2 reads ANQGSEA. CDR3 in amino acids: CSVEVGDSVYEQYF. The CDR3 DNA reads as TGCAGCGTTGAGGTGGGGGACAGCGTATACGAGCAGTACTTC.

The J gene is TRBJ1-2, the V gene TRBV5-1; 10 bases map to TRBD1. V trimming: 2 bases; J trimming: 5 bases; junction bases outside the gene matches: 9. Germline V gene sequence: CDR1 SGHRS, CDR2 YFSETQ. There are 16 residues in the CDR3. The CDR3 sequence: CASSFAEGQGKYGYTF. CDR3 coding DNA: TGCGCCAGCAGCTTTGCGGAGGGACAGGGGAAATATGGCTACACCTTC. Looking up the rest from reference TRBV5-1 and TRBJ1-2 gives the full variable domain: KAGVTQTPRYLIKTRGQQVTLSCSPISGHRSVSWYQQTPGQGLQFLFEYFSETQRNKGNFPGRFSGRQFSNSRSEMNVSTLELGDSALYLCASSFAEGQGKYGYTFGSGTRLTVV.